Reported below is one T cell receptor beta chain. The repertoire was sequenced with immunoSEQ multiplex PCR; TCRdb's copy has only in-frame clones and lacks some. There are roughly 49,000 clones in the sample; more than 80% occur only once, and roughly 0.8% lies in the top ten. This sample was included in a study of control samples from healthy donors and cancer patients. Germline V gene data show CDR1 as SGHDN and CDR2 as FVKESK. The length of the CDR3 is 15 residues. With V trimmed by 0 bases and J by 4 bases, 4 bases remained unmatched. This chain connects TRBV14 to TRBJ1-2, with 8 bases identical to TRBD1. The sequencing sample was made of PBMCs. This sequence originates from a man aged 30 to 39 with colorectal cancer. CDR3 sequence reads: CASSQEHGQGYGYTF. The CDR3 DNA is TGTGCCAGCAGCCAAGAGCACGGACAGGGCTATGGCTACACCTTC.